These T cell receptor beta chains were read from a single sample in a study of early T cells in non-severe SARS-CoV-2 infection. TCRdb re-derived calls from the 5' RACE reads in MiXCR, one entry per CDR3 protein. The data hold tens of thousands of distinct CDR3 sequences, with under 9.5% observed a single time. Sequenced sample: whole blood. The origin of the receptors is an adult who was a healthcare worker with PCR-confirmed SARS-CoV-2 infection or an uninfected control (not recorded which). Each CDR3 is given with its conserved first and last residue. D genes are given only for firm matches. Not every row has a clone size; where given, it reads once, few, many or a size class.

>TRBD2|few|TRBJ2-7|TRBV11-2
CASSLKVSPGGDYEQYF
TGTGCCAGCAGCTTAAAAGTGTCTCCGGGGGGGGACTACGAGCAGTACTTC
>TRBD1|few|TRBJ2-7|TRBV11-2
CASSPLRLGQITYEQYF
TGTGCCAGCAGCCCTCTACGTTTGGGACAGATCACCTACGAGCAGTACTTC
>-|few|TRBJ1-1|TRBV28
CASSGPQNTEAFF
TGTGCCAGCAGCGGACCGCAGAACACTGAAGCTTTCTTT
>-|many|TRBJ2-7|TRBV29-1
CSVVGAYEQYF
TGCAGCGTCGTGGGCGCGTACGAGCAGTACTTC
>-|few|TRBJ1-1|TRBV6-6
CASSYSRTAEAFF
TGTGCCAGCAGTTACTCGCGGACGGCTGAAGCTTTCTTT
>-|-|TRBJ2-1|TRBV5-4
CASSSKAVNQFF
TGTGCCAGCAGCTCTAAGGCGGTGAACCAGTTCTTC
>-|-|TRBJ1-2|TRBV6-2/TRBV6-3
CASTDGSPNYGYTF
TGTGCCAGCACCGACGGGAGCCCCAACTATGGCTACACCTTC
>-|many|TRBJ2-1|TRBV7-3
CASSSYYTSYNEQFF
TGTGCCAGCAGCTCGTACTATACGTCCTACAATGAGCAGTTCTTC
>-|many|TRBJ2-1|TRBV6-2/TRBV6-3
CASSWASVSYNEQFF
TGTGCCAGCAGTTGGGCTAGCGTATCCTACAATGAGCAGTTCTTC
>TRBD2|few|TRBJ2-2|TRBV20-1
CSATTSGGTGELFF
TGCAGTGCCACGACTAGCGGGGGTACCGGGGAGCTGTTTTTT
>-|many|TRBJ2-3|TRBV7-9
CASSLSFF
TGTGCCAGCAGCCTGTCCTTTTTT
>-|few|TRBJ2-7|TRBV5-1
CASKDGGSYEQYF
TGCGCCAGCAAGGACGGCGGATCCTACGAGCAGTACTTC
>-|few|TRBJ1-6|TRBV5-1
CASSLERGAHPLHF
TGCGCCAGCAGCTTGGAACGTGGGGCTCACCCCCTCCACTTT
>-|many|TRBJ1-3|TRBV20-1
CSARALRISSGNTIYF
TGCAGTGCTAGAGCGTTGAGGATTAGCTCTGGAAACACCATATATTTT
>TRBD1|-|TRBJ1-1|TRBV6-6
CASGLGQGAPTEAFF
TGTGCCAGCGGTCTGGGACAGGGGGCGCCCACTGAAGCTTTCTTT
>-|-|TRBJ2-7|TRBV20-1
CSTPGGGQSYEQYF
TGCAGTACGCCCGGAGGGGGCCAGAGCTACGAGCAGTACTTC
>TRBD2|many|TRBJ2-3|TRBV12-5
CASGFPSEDWGGYPDTQYF
TGTGCTAGTGGTTTCCCTTCGGAGGATTGGGGGGGTTACCCAGATACGCAGTATTTT
>-|few|TRBJ2-7|TRBV7-9
CASSLDYEQYF
TGTGCCAGCAGCTTAGACTACGAGCAGTACTTC
>-|few|TRBJ1-1|TRBV5-1
CASRSIEGTAFF
TGCGCCAGCAGATCCATTGAAGGGACGGCTTTCTTT
>-|many|TRBJ2-3|TRBV20-1
CSARNAPTQYF
TGCAGTGCTAGAAATGCTCCTACGCAGTATTTT
>-|many|TRBJ2-1|TRBV10-3
CAISESGGGDEQFF
TGTGCCATCAGTGAGTCTGGCGGAGGGGATGAGCAGTTCTTC
>TRBD2|many|TRBJ2-1|TRBV9
CASSTSGTSHEQFF
TGTGCCAGCAGCACCTCCGGGACTAGCCATGAGCAGTTCTTC
>-|-|TRBJ1-2|TRBV6-2/TRBV6-3
CASSYPSRGYTF
TGTGCCAGCAGTTACCCCTCGCGCGGCTACACCTTC
>TRBD1|-|TRBJ2-2|TRBV9
CASSVVRDRANTGELFF
TGTGCCAGCAGCGTAGTTCGGGACAGGGCGAACACCGGGGAGCTGTTTTTT
>-|many|TRBJ1-1|TRBV6-5
CASSPHSTEAFF
TGTGCCAGCAGTCCCCACTCCACTGAAGCTTTCTTT
>-|few|TRBJ2-4|TRBV12-3/TRBV12-4
CASSVTGLAKNIQYF
TGTGCCAGCAGTGTTACGGGGTTGGCCAAAAACATTCAGTACTTC
>-|-|TRBJ1-2|TRBV2
CASSEDNYGYTF
TGTGCCAGCAGTGAAGACAACTATGGCTACACCTTC
>TRBD1|-|TRBJ2-7|TRBV6-5
CASSWGQGASYEQYF
TGTGCCAGCAGCTGGGGACAGGGGGCCTCCTACGAGCAGTACTTC
>-|few|TRBJ2-3|TRBV9
CASSPSHF
TGTGCCAGCAGCCCCTCCCATTTT
>TRBD1|many|TRBJ1-4|TRBV4-2
CASSQDGQGDSRKLFF
TGTGCCAGCAGCCAAGATGGACAGGGTGATAGTAGGAAACTGTTTTTT
>TRBD1|many|TRBJ1-1|TRBV28
CASSHQGQEAFF
TGTGCCAGCTCCCATCAGGGACAGGAAGCTTTCTTT
>-|many|TRBJ2-1|TRBV6-5
CASSRQAGNNEQFF
TGTGCCAGCAGCCGACAGGCCGGGAACAATGAGCAGTTCTTC
>-|many|TRBJ1-5|TRBV4-2
CASSQGGNQPQHF
TGTGCCAGCAGCCAAGGGGGCAATCAGCCCCAGCATTTT
>TRBD1|many|TRBJ1-2|TRBV12-3/TRBV12-4
CASSLAGTVYGYTF
TGTGCCAGCAGTTTGGCCGGGACAGTCTATGGCTACACCTTC
>TRBD2|few|TRBJ2-1|TRBV28
CASSSGAYNEQFF
TGTGCCAGCAGTAGCGGGGCCTACAATGAGCAGTTCTTC
>TRBD2|-|TRBJ2-3|TRBV15
CATSLGTSGRTTDTQYF
TGTGCCACCAGCCTCGGGACTAGCGGGCGAACTACAGATACGCAGTATTTT
>TRBD1|few|TRBJ2-1|TRBV6-2/TRBV6-3
CASREGQGYYNEQFF
TGTGCCAGCAGGGAGGGACAGGGCTACTACAATGAGCAGTTCTTC
>-|many|TRBJ2-2|TRBV6-1
CASGRGPSGTGELFF
TGTGCCAGCGGAAGGGGCCCCTCGGGCACCGGGGAGCTGTTTTTT
>TRBD2|many|TRBJ2-1|TRBV24-1
CATSDLGRTSGYNEQFF
TGTGCCACCAGTGACTTGGGGAGGACTAGCGGCTACAATGAGCAGTTCTTC
>-|-|TRBJ2-3|TRBV7-2
CASSLGRWAEQYF
TGTGCCAGCAGCTTAGGGCGGTGGGCTGAGCAGTATTTT
>-|many|TRBJ2-3|TRBV5-4
CASSLEGSTDTQYF
TGTGCCAGCAGCTTGGAGGGCAGCACAGATACGCAGTATTTT